The 31 T cell receptor beta chains in this list originate from one sample, sequenced in a study of blood T cell repertoires in COVID-19. Only in-frame clones appear in the TCRdb table, and some are missing; sequencing was by immunoSEQ multiplex PCR. The sample shows some 240,000 clones, approximately 84% of them seen only once. Sequencing was done on a sample of PBMCs or T cells enriched from blood (not recorded which). The receptors were sampled from a man in his forties or fifties who had recovered from COVID-19.

This chain links TRBV27 with TRBJ2-1; D ambiguous. Per germline, CDR1 MNHEY and CDR2 SMNVEV (reference sequence). V lost 7 bases to trimming and J lost 0 bases, with 10 bases between them. The CDR3 is 14 amino acids. CDR3 DNA: TGTGCCAGCAAACCGAGGAGCTCCTACAATGAGCAGTTCTTC. This translates into CASKPRSSYNEQFF.

V and J are TRBV27 and TRBJ2-3, with TRBD2 identical over 14 bases. From germline, CDR1 is MNHEY and CDR2 SMNVEV (reference sequence). V lost 0 bases and J lost 4; bases outside the gene matches: 3. The CDR3 is 17 amino acids. CDR3 sequence (DNA): TGTGCCAGCAGTTTATCGACTAGCGGGGGGGCAGCAGATACGCAGTATTTT. This gives the protein CASSLSTSGGAADTQYF.

The chain combines TRBV28 with TRBJ1-5; 10 positions match TRBD1. V lost 3 bases and J lost 6; bases outside the gene matches: 8. Germline V gives CDR1 MDHEN, CDR2 SYDVKM. This CDR3 comprises 16 residues. The CDR3 DNA reads TGTGCCAGCAGTTTGTCCCGACAGGGGGCAGTTCAGCCCCAGCATTTT. Its protein is CASSLSRQGAVQPQHF.

V gene TRBV15 combines with J gene TRBJ1-6; 7 bases fit TRBD1. Losses at the gene ends were 0 bases for V and 10 bases for J; bases not matched to a gene: 9. Germline CDR1 reads LNHNV; CDR2 reads YYDKDF (reference sequence). The CDR3 totals 16 residues. The CDR3 DNA follows: TGTGCCACCAGCAGAGAAGAGGGGGCGGGTCGATCACCCCTCCACTTT. It encodes CATSREEGAGRSPLHF.

V is TRBV30 and J is TRBJ2-4, with D possibly TRBD2 on 6 matching bases. The CDR3 totals 13 residues. Germline values: CDR1 GTSNPN, CDR2 SVGIG (reference sequence). V lost 5 bases and J lost 6, with 14 bases in between. CDR3 sequence reads: CAWAGSSRNIQYF. CDR3 bases: TGTGCCTGGGCGGGGTCTAGCAGAAACATTCAGTACTTC.

The CDR3 sequence: CASSLGDRAGSPLHF. CDR3 DNA sequence: TGCGCCAGCAGCTTGGGGGACAGGGCAGGATCACCCCTCCACTTT. The gene calls are TRBV5-1 and TRBJ1-6; TRBD1 aligns across 9 bases. There are 15 residues in the CDR3. J lost 10 bases, V lost 0 bases, and 5 bases had no gene match. Germline CDR1 reads SGHRS; CDR2 reads YFSETQ.

The rearrangement links TRBV18 to TRBJ2-1; TRBD1 agrees at 8 bases. The trim removed 8 bases at V and 1 base at J, leaving 7 bases unmatched. The V gene's germline CDR1 is KGHSH and CDR2 LQKENI. This CDR3 comprises 15 residues. The chain's CDR3 is CASIPRQGSYNEQFF. The CDR3 DNA sequence: TGTGCCAGCATACCCCGACAGGGGTCCTACAATGAGCAGTTCTTC.

CDR3 coding DNA: TGTGCCAGCAGCGATGACAGGGGGGAAAAACTGTTTTTT. Its protein is CASSDDRGEKLFF. The rearrangement links TRBV21-1 to TRBJ1-4; TRBD1, the table's D call, was not compared with the DNA. TRBV21-1 is described as a pseudogene. The CDR3 contains 13 residues.

The CDR3 reads CASSLLGSRQRNEKLFF. The CDR3 nucleotides read TGTGCCAGCAGTTTATTGGGTTCGCGACAGCGTAACGAAAAACTGTTTTTT. The V call is TRBV27, the J call TRBJ1-4; D may be TRBD1 (5 bases). CDR3 length: 17 amino acids. Germline CDR1 and CDR2: MNHEY and SMNVEV (reference sequence). V gave up 1 base and J gave up 8 bases, with 20 bases separating them.

This clone was detected only once. V is TRBV14 and J is TRBJ1-4, with TRBD1 matching over 8 bases. Trimming cost V 0 bases and J 10 bases; bases outside gene matches: 10. Germline CDR1 SGHDN, CDR2 FVKESK. This CDR3 region has 16 residues. CDR3 in amino acids: CASSQDLTGVEGKLFF. The CDR3 DNA follows: TGTGCCAGCAGCCAAGATCTGACAGGGGTAGAAGGAAAACTGTTTTTT. The entire variable domain, with the rest obtained from reference TRBV14 and TRBJ1-4, is as follows: EAGVTQFPSHSVIEKGQTVTLRCDPISGHDNLYWYRRVMGKEIKFLLHFVKESKQDESGMPNNRFLAERTGGTYSTLKVQPAELEDSGVYFCASSQDLTGVEGKLFFGSGTQLSVL.

The V and J genes are TRBV18 and TRBJ1-4; D is unresolved. The CDR3 loop spans 16 amino acids. Germline V gene data show CDR1 as KGHSH and CDR2 as LQKENI. V shed 0 bases and J shed 0 bases, with 8 bases lying between them. This CDR3 is CASSPPRGSTNEKLFF. The CDR3 coding sequence is TGTGCCAGCTCACCACCGCGAGGTTCAACTAATGAAAAACTGTTTTTT.

This clone showed up just a few times. The V gene is TRBV19, the J gene TRBJ1-2, with TRBD1 as a possible D gene (6 bases). The V gene's germline CDR1 is LNHDA and CDR2 SQIVND (reference sequence). Deletions cut 11 bases from V and 6 bases from J, with 25 bases between. This CDR3 has 15 residues. CDR3 loop: CASTLGQYGTDGYTF. The DNA of the CDR3 is TGTGCCTCTACTCTCGGACAGTATGGTACCGATGGCTACACCTTC.

The chain employs TRBV11-2 and TRBJ1-2, with D unclear. Trimming removed 4 bases from V and 0 bases from J, with 18 bases in between. The CDR3 is 17 residues long. CDR1 SGHAT and CDR2 FQNNGV come from the germline V gene. The CDR3 protein is CASSSNFLGTANYGYTF. The CDR3 nucleotides read TGTGCCAGCAGCTCTAACTTTCTCGGAACAGCTAACTATGGCTACACCTTC.

The chain links TRBV2 to TRBJ2-7; 7 bases match TRBD1. CDR1 and CDR2 from the germline V gene are SNHLY and FYNNEI. The trim removed 3 bases at V and 4 bases at J, leaving 9 bases unmatched. The length of the CDR3 is 15 residues. Written as DNA, the CDR3 is TGTGCCAGCAGTGACTCAGGGACAGCTCCGTACGAGCAGTACTTC. It yields the protein CASSDSGTAPYEQYF.

The chain carries TRBV3-1 (or the pseudogene TRBV3-2) and TRBJ1-5; D call uncertain. V lost 0 bases to trimming and J lost 7 bases, with 7 bases between them. Germline lookup yields CDR1 LGHDT and CDR2 YNNKEL (reference sequence). The CDR3 spans 13 residues. The CDR3 bases are TGTGCCAGCAGCCAAGATGAGCGACAGCCCCAGCATTTT. This gives the protein CASSQDERQPQHF.

V is TRBV7-2 and J is TRBJ2-7, with TRBD2 identical over 12 bases. J lost 9 bases, V lost 1 base, and 7 bases had no gene match. The CDR3 spans 15 residues. Germline CDR1 SGHTA, CDR2 FQGNSA. In nucleotides, the CDR3 is TGTGCCAGCAGCTTAGGAGCTAGCGGGAGGGCACGGCAGTACTTC. Residues: CASSLGASGRARQYF.

This sequence joins TRBV4-1 and TRBJ1-4; D is unresolved. In germline, CDR1 is MGHRA, CDR2 YSYEKL. This CDR3 region has 14 residues. The germline V and J ends were trimmed by 0 bases and 3 bases, with 5 bases remaining between them. CDR3 residues: CASSQDTANEKLFF. The CDR3 DNA is TGCGCCAGCAGCCAAGACACGGCTAATGAAAAACTGTTTTTT.

Regarding this clone: At the DNA level, this CDR3 is encoded by other sequences in the same sample as well. This chain uses TRBV19 with TRBJ1-6; no definite D call. The germline gives CDR1 LNHDA, CDR2 SQIVND (reference sequence). The CDR3 contains 14 residues. Trimming took off 0 bases at V and 6 bases at J, with 6 bases between the two ends. The CDR3 coding sequence is TGTGCCAGTAGTATAGATCGGGGTAATTCACCCCTCCACTTT. This sequence encodes CASSIDRGNSPLHF.

The chain carries TRBV14 and TRBJ1-1; no clear D gene. Germline CDR1 is SGHDN and CDR2 is FVKESK. Trimming cost V 2 bases and J 1 base, with 20 bases left between them. CDR3 length: 18 amino acids. CDR3 loop: CASSQFPFGVGENTEAFF. The CDR3 nucleotides are TGTGCCAGCAGCCAATTCCCTTTCGGAGTAGGAGAGAACACTGAAGCTTTCTTT.

This clone has just one count. The gene calls are TRBV10-3 and TRBJ1-2, with D maybe TRBD1 (6 bases). The CDR3 length is 14 residues. CDR1 is ENHRY, CDR2 SYGVKD, per germline. V lost 6 bases and J lost 8, with 19 bases in between. DNA of the CDR3: TGTGCCATCAGAGGGACAACCCACGGGGACGGCTACACCTTC. Its translation is CAIRGTTHGDGYTF.

The chain is built from TRBV5-1 and TRBJ2-1, with TRBD2 matching over 14 bases. This CDR3 has 15 amino acids. The germline V gene encodes CDR1 SGHRS and CDR2 YFSETQ. The junction had 2 bases not matched to a gene; V was cut back by 3 bases and J by 6 bases. CDR3 in amino acids: CASSSGTSGGNEQFF. The CDR3 DNA sequence: TGCGCCAGCAGCTCTGGGACTAGCGGGGGCAATGAGCAGTTCTTC.

The V gene is TRBV7-9, the J gene TRBJ2-7, with D unclear. This CDR3 has 13 amino acids. Looked up from germline, CDR1 is SEHNR and CDR2 is FQNEAQ (reference sequence). The germline V and J ends were trimmed by 1 base and 2 bases, with 6 bases remaining between them. CDR3 nucleotide sequence: TGTGCCAGCAGCTTAGACAGAACCTACGAGCAGTACTTC. It codes for CASSLDRTYEQYF.

The chain carries TRBV7-2 and TRBJ2-1; 13 bases line up with TRBD2. Germline loops: CDR1 SGHTA, CDR2 FQGNSA. Germline trimming cut 0 bases from V and 8 bases from J; bases unmatched to any gene: 4. The CDR3 totals 16 residues. Here the CDR3 reads CASSLAQTSGRYEQFF. As DNA, the CDR3 is TGTGCCAGCAGCTTAGCGCAGACTAGCGGGAGGTATGAGCAGTTCTTC.

This chain connects TRBV7-9 to TRBJ1-2; the D is unclear. From germline, CDR1 is SEHNR and CDR2 FQNEAQ (reference sequence). V dropped 5 bases and J dropped 4 bases, with 17 bases sitting between them. The CDR3 sequence is 15 residues long. The DNA of the CDR3 is TGTGCCAGCAGCCAAAAGACACCTTTGGGCTATGGCTACACCTTC. Residues: CASSQKTPLGYGYTF.

This chain uses TRBV6-1 with TRBJ1-1, with D perhaps matching TRBD1 (6 bases). The germline V gene encodes CDR1 MNHNS and CDR2 SASEGT. The V end lost 3 bases, the J end lost 3 bases, and 11 bases lay between the germline ends. The CDR3 runs to 14 residues. This chain's CDR3 is CASSEGDTYTEAFF. The CDR3 DNA reads TGTGCCAGCAGTGAGGGGGACACCTACACTGAAGCTTTCTTT.

V is TRBV19 and J is TRBJ1-2, with 8 bases that match TRBD1. Germline loops: CDR1 LNHDA, CDR2 SQIVND (reference sequence). The CDR3 sequence is 14 residues long. V trimming: 5 bases; J trimming: 7 bases; junction bases outside the gene matches: 9. DNA of the CDR3: TGTGCCAGTAGTTCCGGGACAGGACCCCTTGGCTACACCTTC. Translating gives CASSSGTGPLGYTF.

The V gene is TRBV7-3, the J gene TRBJ2-1; 10 bases fit TRBD2. Trimming took 2 bases from V and 8 from J; bases not matched to a gene: 6. CDR1 and CDR2 from the germline V gene are SGHTA and FQGTGA. CDR3 length: 15 residues. The DNA of the CDR3 is TGTGCCAGCAGCTTATCTAGCGGGAGTTTCGATGAGCAGTTCTTC. Encoded protein: CASSLSSGSFDEQFF.

This clone was seen a handful of times. The CDR3 reads CASSLGSGGPQETQYF. As DNA, the CDR3 is TGTGCCAGCAGCTTAGGTAGCGGGGGGCCTCAAGAGACCCAGTACTTC. J is TRBJ2-5 and V is TRBV7-6; 10 bases are a match to TRBD2. The CDR3 contains 16 residues. The germline CDR1 and CDR2 sequences are SGHVS and FNYEAQ. J gave up 2 bases and V 1 base, and 4 bases lay outside the gene matches.

The chain joins TRBV5-4 to TRBJ2-7; 9 nucleotides line up with TRBD1. Germline-derived CDR1 and CDR2 are SGHNT and YYREEE (reference sequence). The CDR3 covers 15 residues. J lost 7 bases, V lost 4 bases, and 12 bases had no gene match. This chain's CDR3 is CASSTQTGGRGEQYF. The CDR3 DNA reads as TGTGCCAGCAGCACCCAGACAGGGGGGCGTGGGGAGCAGTACTTC.

The J gene is TRBJ2-7, the V gene TRBV6-2 or TRBV6-3; tentative D call: TRBD2 (5 bases). The CDR3 is 16 residues long. Germline V lookup: CDR1 MNHEY, CDR2 SVGEGT. Trimming removed 2 bases from V and 0 bases from J, with 14 bases in between. CDR3 loop: CASSYGREALSYEQYF. The CDR3 DNA is TGTGCCAGCAGTTACGGGAGAGAGGCCCTCTCCTACGAGCAGTACTTC.

The chain carries TRBV7-8 and TRBJ1-1; D is unclear. V was trimmed by 5 bases and J by 1 base, leaving 8 bases between them. Germline CDR1 and CDR2: SGHVS and FQNEAQ. The CDR3 has 13 residues. CDR3 sequence reads: CASSLLRNTEAFF. For the CDR3, the DNA is TGTGCCAGCAGCCTATTGCGGAACACTGAAGCTTTCTTT.